What follows is one T cell receptor (beta chain) and its context. The antigen remains undetermined. This entry belongs to a study of beta chain features in type 1 diabetes. Study-level findings and limits: PCR may have favored shorter templates equally in patients and controls.

Reverse transcribing all isolated RNA meant expressed TCRB transcripts were sequenced. This table comes from immunoSEQ multiplex PCR, and its TCRdb copy is limited to in-frame clones, with some not included. The table shows 680,000 or so clones, with less than 20% occurring only once. This TCR came from a man younger than 35 in good health. What was sequenced was naive CD4+ T cells from blood.

The CDR3 protein is CASSTWTRRSPHTQYF. The CDR3, as DNA: TGTGCCAGCTCAACCTGGACTAGGAGGTCGCCTCATACGCAGTATTTT. The genes are TRBV27 and TRBJ2-3; 7 bases are shared with TRBD2. The germline gives CDR1 MNHEY, CDR2 SMNVEV (reference sequence). This CDR3 is built from 16 residues. The J segment lost 7 bases and the V segment lost 8 bases, leaving 18 bases of the junction unmatched.